This TCR beta chain was profiled in a study of cytomegalovirus exposure and HLA in healthy donors. V dropped 0 bases and J dropped 0 bases, with 14 bases sitting between them. The germline V gene has CDR1 LGHNA and CDR2 YSLEER. CDR3 length equals 17 residues. Use of 60 Vbeta and 13 Jbeta primers characterized the PCR. This table comes from immunoSEQ multiplex PCR, and its TCRdb copy is limited to in-frame clones, with some not included. The sample yields some 150,000 clones, around 74% seen once. Worth noting for this clone: The antigen is undetermined.

Study-wide results and caveats: In vitro work confirmed that three CMV-associated chains recognize CMV antigens. A later examination showed that TCR association rates differed by HLA locus, with DRB1 most and HLA-C fewest. Using a false discovery rate of 0.05, a later analysis showed that fewer than 20,000 TCR beta sequences were associated with HLA alleles. High sensitivity and specificity were reportedly achieved when the classifier diagnosed cytomegalovirus status.

The receptor comes from a man between 18 and 35 years old in good health and CMV-seropositive. The chain recombines TRBV4-3 with TRBJ1-2; weak D call: TRBD1 (5 bases). The sequencing input was PBMCs. The CDR3 sequence is CASSQDRIQGPNYGYTF. In DNA, the CDR3 is TGCGCCAGCAGCCAAGATAGGATCCAGGGCCCTAACTATGGCTACACCTTC.